The rows below give T cell receptor beta chains drawn from one sample of a study of blood T cell repertoires in COVID-19. Method: immunoSEQ multiplex PCR; TCRdb's copy keeps in-frame clones and lacks some. The table shows under 150,000 clones, with roughly 85% occurring only once. Sequenced material: peripheral blood. Receptor source: an older woman with COVID-19, enrolled during active disease. Each CDR3 is given with its conserved first and last residue. D genes are given only for firm matches. The listing skips clone size in some rows; elsewhere it reads once, few, many or a size class.

clone_size	cdr3_length	d_call	v_call	j_call	cdr3_nt	cdr3_aa
-	13	-	TRBV3-1/TRBV3-2	TRBJ2-7	TGTGCCAGCAGCCAAGTATTCTCCTACGAGCAGTACTTC	CASSQVFSYEQYF
-	16	TRBD2	TRBV7-2	TRBJ2-5	TGTGCCAGCAGCCCACGACTAGCGGGGGGGCGCGAGACCCAGTACTTC	CASSPRLAGGRETQYF
-	12	-	TRBV5-1	TRBJ1-2	TGCGCCAGCAGCTTATCCGGCTATGGCTACACCTTC	CASSLSGYGYTF
once	14	TRBD2	TRBV4-3	TRBJ2-3	TGCGCCAGCAGCCATCGACTAGCGGAGGATACGCAGTATTTT	CASSHRLAEDTQYF
-	15	TRBD1	TRBV24-1	TRBJ2-1	TGTGCCACCAGTCAGAGTGGACAGGGGTTAAATGAGCAGTTCTTC	CATSQSGQGLNEQFF
-	15	-	TRBV7-3	TRBJ2-1	TGTGCCAGCAGCTTAGCAGGGCCTTCCCACAATGAGCAGTTCTTC	CASSLAGPSHNEQFF
-	16	-	TRBV7-9	TRBJ1-5	TGTGCCAGCAGCTTAAAAGGGGGGGTGCGCAATCAGCCCCAGCATTTT	CASSLKGGVRNQPQHF
-	16	TRBD1	TRBV6-2/TRBV6-3	TRBJ2-7	TGTGCCAGCAGTTACTCGGGGACAGGGTGGTCCTACGAGCAGTACTTC	CASSYSGTGWSYEQYF
-	16	TRBD1	TRBV6-2/TRBV6-3	TRBJ1-4	TGTGCCAGCAGTTACCCTCCGGGACAGGGGTCTGAAAAACTGTTTTTT	CASSYPPGQGSEKLFF
-	17	-	TRBV19	TRBJ1-6	TGTGCCAGTGGAGCAGGGAGGGGATTCTCCTATAATTCACCCCTCCACTTT	CASGAGRGFSYNSPLHF
-	17	TRBD1	TRBV6-6	TRBJ1-2	TGTGCCAGCAGTCCCGTCTGGACAGGAAGAATTAACTATGGCTACACCTTC	CASSPVWTGRINYGYTF
-	15	TRBD1	TRBV25-1	TRBJ1-2	TGTGCCAGCAGTGGATTGTCACAGGGGGGCTATGGCTACACCTTC	CASSGLSQGGYGYTF
-	14	-	TRBV4-1	TRBJ2-2	TGCGCCAGCAGCCAAGATCGAGGCTCCGGGGAGCTGTTTTTT	CASSQDRGSGELFF
-	16	TRBD1	TRBV7-8	TRBJ1-5	TGTGCCAGCAGCCTGCTCTGGACAGGGGGGAGTCAGCCCCAGCATTTT	CASSLLWTGGSQPQHF
-	13	TRBD1	TRBV12-5	TRBJ2-5	TGTGCTAGTGGGGGGACAGGCCAAGAGACCCAGTACTTC	CASGGTGQETQYF
-	16	TRBD1	TRBV4-1	TRBJ1-2	TGCGCCAGCAGCCAAGTCCCAGGGGGAAGGGACTATGGCTACACCTTC	CASSQVPGGRDYGYTF
-	14	-	TRBV15	TRBJ1-1	TGTGCCACCAGCAGAGGGACAGCGAGGGCGGAAGCTTTCTTT	CATSRGTARAEAFF
-	17	TRBD2	TRBV2	TRBJ2-3	TGTGCCAGCAATTGGGCGGGGGGGCCCGGAAGCACAGATACGCAGTATTTT	CASNWAGGPGSTDTQYF
few	16	TRBD1	TRBV9	TRBJ1-3	TGTGCCAGCAGCGATTACTCAGGGGGCGAAGGAAACACCATATATTTT	CASSDYSGGEGNTIYF
-	15	TRBD2	TRBV29-1	TRBJ2-5	TGCAGCGTTGAAGCTGGGCGGGGGGGCCATGAGACCCAGTACTTC	CSVEAGRGGHETQYF
-	16	-	TRBV4-1	TRBJ2-2	TGCGCCAGCAGCCATCCCCTTGGAGGGAAGGGCGGGGAGCTGTTTTTT	CASSHPLGGKGGELFF
-	16	TRBD2	TRBV6-1	TRBJ2-2	TGTGCCAGCAGTGAACGACTAGCGACGAACACCGGGGAGCTGTTTTTT	CASSERLATNTGELFF
-	15	-	TRBV30	TRBJ1-6	TGTGCCTGGAGACGAACAGGGAACTATAATTCACCCCTCCACTTT	CAWRRTGNYNSPLHF
-	18	TRBD2	TRBV15	TRBJ2-1	TGTGCCACCAGCAGAGACTTGACGGGAGGGGACAATGTTAGAGAGCAGTTCTTC	CATSRDLTGGDNVREQFF
-	13	-	TRBV3-1/TRBV3-2	TRBJ2-2	TGTGCCAGCAGCAGCAGGTTAACCGGGGAGCTGTTTTTT	CASSSRLTGELFF
-	14	TRBD2	TRBV7-8	TRBJ2-2	TGTGCCAGCAGCCTTAGCGGGGGTAGCGGGGAGCTGTTTTTT	CASSLSGGSGELFF
-	14	-	TRBV5-6	TRBJ2-1	TGTGCCAGCAGCGGACCCAGGGTTCGCAATGAGCAGTTCTTC	CASSGPRVRNEQFF
-	17	TRBD1	TRBV7-8	TRBJ2-1	TGTGCCAGCAGCTTATACTTGACAGGGGCGGCATACAATGAGCAGTTCTTC	CASSLYLTGAAYNEQFF
-	13	-	TRBV28	TRBJ1-6	TGTGCTTCGGGGAGCTCCTATAATTCACCCCTCCACTTT	CASGSSYNSPLHF
-	13	-	TRBV6-6	TRBJ2-1	TGTGCCAGCAGTTACCGGGGGTACAATGAGCAGTTCTTC	CASSYRGYNEQFF
-	14	-	TRBV4-3	TRBJ1-4	TGCGCCAGCAGCCCAGAGGGTGAGGATGAAAAACTGTTTTTT	CASSPEGEDEKLFF
-	13	-	TRBV2	TRBJ2-7	TGTGCCAGCGGAACAGGTGTCTCCTACGAGCAGTACTTC	CASGTGVSYEQYF
-	11	-	TRBV29-1	TRBJ1-2	TGCAGCGTACCGGGAGGCTATGGCTACACCTTC	CSVPGGYGYTF
once	15	TRBD2	TRBV5-5	TRBJ2-1	TGTGCCAGCAGCTTGGCCGCGACGGGGGGGCGTGAGCAGTTCTTC	CASSLAATGGREQFF
-	14	-	TRBV7-2	TRBJ1-1	TGTGCCAGCAGACCGGACACTTCGAACACTGAAGCTTTCTTT	CASRPDTSNTEAFF
-	14	TRBD1	TRBV10-3	TRBJ1-4	TGTGCCATCAGTGAACAGGGGGAAAGGGAAAAACTGTTTTTT	CAISEQGEREKLFF
-	11	-	TRBV2	TRBJ1-1	TGTGCCAGCAACATGAACACTGAAGCTTTCTTT	CASNMNTEAFF
few	14	-	TRBV2	TRBJ2-7	TGTGCCAGCATACAGACAGTCCTGGCGGTGGAGCAGTACTTC	CASIQTVLAVEQYF
-	16	TRBD1	TRBV5-6	TRBJ1-6	TGTGCCAGCAGTTCTGGGACAGGGATCGGGGGGTCACCCCTCCACTTT	CASSSGTGIGGSPLHF
-	19	TRBD1	TRBV5-8	TRBJ2-1	TGTGCCAGCAGAATCCACCTATGGGCGGACAGGGGGCCCGACAATGAGCAGTTCTTC	CASRIHLWADRGPDNEQFF
-	14	TRBD1	TRBV5-1	TRBJ1-4	TGCGCCAGCAGCACCGGACAGGGGAATGAAAAACTGTTTTTT	CASSTGQGNEKLFF
-	14	-	TRBV29-1	TRBJ1-1	TGCAGCGTTGCCCCCAACATCCGGGACACCCCGCACTTCTTT	CSVAPNIRDTPHFF